Below are 8 T cell receptor beta chains sequenced from a single sample in a study of CD8+CD57+ T cells in acquired aplastic anemia. For CDR3 and TCR beta VDJ profiling, genomic DNA was the template used. TCRdb reprocessed the reads with MiXCR, giving one entry per CDR3 protein. Of 150,000 to 200,000 distinct CDR3 sequences in the sample, about 60% were seen once. The specimen sequenced was sorted CD4+, CD8+, or CD8+CD57+ T cells (not recorded which) from PBMCs. The receptors come from a human donor in good health.

The sample holds many counts of this clonotype. J is TRBJ2-3 and V is TRBV25-1; D uncertain. V lost 3 bases to trimming and J lost 2 bases, with 6 bases between them. The CDR3 consists of 13 residues. The V gene's germline CDR1 is MGHDK and CDR2 SYGVNS. The CDR3 nucleotides read TGTGCCAGCAGTGAGAGAACCACAGATACGCAGTATTTT. The encoded protein is CASSERTTDTQYF.

CDR3 nucleotides: TGCGCCACGTCACGACTTCCAGCTAACTATGGCTACACCTTC. As protein: CATSRLPANYGYTF. V gene TRBV5-1 combines with J gene TRBJ1-2, with no clear D. Trimming took 9 bases from V and 0 from J, leaving 15 bases between them. Germline lookup yields CDR1 SGHRS and CDR2 YFSETQ. The CDR3 totals 14 residues.

The chain links TRBV7-8 to TRBJ1-5, with TRBD1 matching 7 bases. J gave up 4 bases and V 7 bases, and 4 bases lay outside the gene matches. The germline V gene encodes CDR1 SGHVS and CDR2 FQNEAQ. The CDR3 is 13 amino acids. This CDR3 is CASKGQMNQPQHF. In DNA, the CDR3 is TGTGCCAGCAAGGGACAGATGAATCAGCCCCAGCATTTT.

This clonotype has ten or more counts. The V gene is TRBV2, the J gene TRBJ2-3; 15 bases match TRBD2. V shed 5 bases and J 5 bases; nucleotides not matched to a gene: 5. This CDR3 spans 16 amino acids. Germline CDR1 and CDR2: SNHLY and FYNNEI. This CDR3 is CASSKGLAGGGDTQYF. The CDR3 region has the DNA TGTGCCAGCAGTAAGGGACTAGCGGGAGGTGGAGATACGCAGTATTTT.

On this clonotype: A read error may be the cause here, since a much bigger clone is one base away. The limits of the CDR3 on the DNA are not certain, so only TCRdb's listed CDR3 is given. CDR3 residues: CASSLVAGGTDTQCF. The V gene is TRBV11-2, the J gene TRBJ2-3; the table's D call, TRBD2, was not checked against the DNA. The CDR3 is 15 amino acids long, termini counted. Per the germline V gene, CDR1 is SGHAT and CDR2 is FQNNGV.

The rearrangement joins TRBV7-9 to TRBJ2-3; 8 bases line up with TRBD1. Trimming cost V 5 bases and J 3 bases; bases outside gene matches: 10. Germline CDR1 SEHNR, CDR2 FQNEAQ (reference sequence). The CDR3 totals 16 residues. CDR3 protein: CASSKDRGIRTDTQYF. CDR3 nucleotides: TGTGCCAGCAGCAAAGACAGGGGTATCAGAACAGATACGCAGTATTTT.

This clonotype was found a few times. V is TRBV7-9 and J is TRBJ2-7; 9 nucleotides line up with TRBD1. The V segment lost 2 bases and the J segment 7 bases; nucleotides outside the gene matches: 12. Per germline, CDR1 SEHNR and CDR2 FQNEAQ (reference sequence). This CDR3 region has 16 residues. CDR3 in amino acids: CASSLSPGQGLTEQYF. DNA of the CDR3: TGTGCCAGCAGCTTATCTCCGGGACAGGGCTTAACGGAGCAGTACTTC. Looking up the rest from reference TRBV7-9 and TRBJ2-7 gives the full variable domain: DTGVSQNPRHKITKRGQNVTFRCDPISEHNRLYWYRQTLGQGPEFLTYFQNEAQLEKSRLLSDRFSAERPKGSFSTLEIQRTEQGDSAMYLCASSLSPGQGLTEQYFGPGTRLTVT.

The chain employs TRBV10-3 and TRBJ2-5; TRBD1 or TRBD2 may be the D gene (6 bases each). With 11 bases removed from V and 7 bases from J, the gap between germline ends came to 20 bases. CDR3 size: 13 residues. Germline V gene sequence: CDR1 ENHRY, CDR2 SYGVKD. The CDR3 spells CAATEGGTGTQYF. Written as DNA, the CDR3 is TGTGCCGCCACGGAAGGGGGGACGGGGACCCAGTACTTC.